Listed below are T cell receptor beta chains from one sample, sequenced in a study of blood T cell repertoires in COVID-19. Some clones are missing from TCRdb's copy, which holds only in-frame ones; the method was immunoSEQ multiplex PCR. Of 70,000 to 95,000 clones listed, 70% to 90% are singletons. Sequenced: peripheral blood. The receptor set was obtained from a woman between 65 and 79 years old with acute or convalescent COVID-19. Both conserved end residues are part of each CDR3. Each record gives: CDR3 protein, J gene, V gene, D gene. The D gene is left open where the match is weak.

CASSGQPFYNSPLHF,TRBJ1-6,TRBV28,NA
CASSYRGPSEKLFF,TRBJ1-4,TRBV6-5,TRBD1
CASSPGWQGNTDTQYF,TRBJ2-3,TRBV18,NA
CASSPSQGAGYGYTF,TRBJ1-2,TRBV27,TRBD1
CSVMGLAGGGGELFF,TRBJ2-2,TRBV29-1,TRBD2
CASSSTGYSTDTQYF,TRBJ2-3,TRBV6-2/TRBV6-3,NA
CASSLTSGTDTQYF,TRBJ2-3,TRBV7-3,NA
CAIRTSGSGSYNEQFF,TRBJ2-1,TRBV10-3,TRBD2
CASSPQGARSHEQFF,TRBJ2-1,TRBV6-5,TRBD1
CASRGWGQDTQPQHF,TRBJ1-5,TRBV27,NA
CASSIAAGGWAGELFF,TRBJ2-2,TRBV19,TRBD1
CASNPRGHGYTF,TRBJ1-2,TRBV6-5,NA
CASSSGNYGYTF,TRBJ1-2,TRBV27,NA
CASSLAPGLGTKNIQYF,TRBJ2-4,TRBV5-1,TRBD2
CASSQDSLVGRAGGNTIYF,TRBJ1-3,TRBV3-1/TRBV3-2,NA